This TCR beta chain is from a study of T cells after posttransplantation cyclophosphamide. General study results and limits: Blood and skin or GI T cell repertoires showed limited TRB overlap. TRB clonality was highly associated with recipient CMV seropositivity and reactivation. Donor CD8+ memory clones often dominated recipient blood repertoires at later times.

Regarding this clone: Antigen: not known.

Clones were read by immunoSEQ multiplex PCR, and TCRdb kept only the in-frame ones, dropping some. This table holds 66,000 or so clones, 93% found once. Sequencing input: PBMCs. The origin of this receptor is a woman aged 25 to 39 in good health and a related stem cell transplant donor.

DNA of the CDR3: TGTGCCAGCAGTTACTCGAAGTCACGAGATGGCTACACCTTC. Protein: CASSYSKSRDGYTF. This chain connects TRBV6-5 to TRBJ1-2; D unclear. Between the trimmed V and J ends, which lost 0 bases and 6 bases, there was a span of 11 bases. Germline V gene data show CDR1 as MNHEY and CDR2 as SVGAGI. The CDR3 sequence is 14 residues long.